One T cell receptor (beta chain) is described in this entry. This sample was taken from a study of early stage breast cancer tumors. Assay: immunoSEQ multiplex PCR; the TCRdb copy retains only in-frame clones and omits some. The sample contains some 75,000 clones, around 80% of which appear only once. The germline gives CDR1 SGHRS, CDR2 YFSETQ. This CDR3 is built from 16 residues. V gave up 4 bases and J gave up 3 bases; unmatched junction bases: 12. This rearrangement joins TRBV5-1 to TRBJ2-5; 7 bases map to TRBD1. This TCR derives from a person between 55 and 70 years old with breast cancer. Sequencing was done on a sample of blood. The CDR3 spells CASSDRDRVIEETQYF. CDR3 nucleotides: TGCGCCAGCAGCGACCGGGACAGAGTCATAGAAGAGACCCAGTACTTC.